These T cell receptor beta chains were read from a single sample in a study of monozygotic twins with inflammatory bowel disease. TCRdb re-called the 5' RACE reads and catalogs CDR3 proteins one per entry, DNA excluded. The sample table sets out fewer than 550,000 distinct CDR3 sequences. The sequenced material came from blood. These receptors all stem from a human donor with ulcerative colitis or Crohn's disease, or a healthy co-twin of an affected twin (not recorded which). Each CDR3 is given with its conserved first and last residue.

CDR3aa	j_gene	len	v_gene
CASSGASGANVLTF	TRBJ2-6	14	TRBV5-4
CASSMDRGSNQPQHF	TRBJ1-5	15	TRBV7-2
CASSWGTGETKNIQYF	TRBJ2-4	16	TRBV5-1
CASDSGGNPAGNTIYF	TRBJ1-3	16	TRBV7-9
CASSLGPHYGYTF	TRBJ1-2	13	TRBV14
CSVGGGRSSETQYF	TRBJ2-5	14	TRBV29-1
CASSPELAGSNEQFF	TRBJ2-1	15	TRBV6-1
CASTSGAGGTGELFF	TRBJ2-2	15	TRBV3-1
CASSQGADPGTEAFF	TRBJ1-1	15	TRBV3-1
CASSRQLSYEQYF	TRBJ2-7	13	TRBV18
CAIRDAGGPYNEQFF	TRBJ2-1	15	TRBV10-3
CASSQWRGGYQETQYF	TRBJ2-5	16	TRBV3-1
CASSLTPQGNQPQHF	TRBJ1-5	15	TRBV28
CSVPRDRYSNQPQHF	TRBJ1-5	15	TRBV20-1
CASSYDGTAFNYGYTF	TRBJ1-2	16	TRBV6-5
CAISESDGNSPLHF	TRBJ1-6	14	TRBV10-3
CASSMISGQWPSGANVLTF	TRBJ2-6	19	TRBV19
CSALDPILNNEQFF	TRBJ2-1	14	TRBV20-1
CATSSRDRLTGELFF	TRBJ2-2	15	TRBV15
CAISEATSGGDEQFF	TRBJ2-1	15	TRBV10-3
CSASGLGNNEQFF	TRBJ2-1	13	TRBV20-1
CASSLSGADTEAFF	TRBJ1-1	14	TRBV5-1
CASSPDPGYAAGELFF	TRBJ2-2	16	TRBV3-1
CASSSPGQIQLSYEQYF	TRBJ2-7	17	TRBV27
CASSQEPGHHSNQPQHF	TRBJ1-5	17	TRBV3-1
CASSPQGGQNTQYF	TRBJ2-3	14	TRBV7-3
CASSLAPRPQGVNEQFF	TRBJ2-1	17	TRBV11-1
CAWSGTLSYNEQFF	TRBJ2-1	14	TRBV5-5
CSAGPASGGEQFF	TRBJ2-1	13	TRBV29-1
CASSFAIGNYEQYF	TRBJ2-7	14	TRBV5-6
CASSLGTGDEKLFF	TRBJ1-4	14	TRBV12-3/TRBV12-4
CASSIYPQQLSNEQFF	TRBJ2-1	16	TRBV19
CASSGGGSRPHEQYF	TRBJ2-7	15	TRBV5-1
CASSQDLASSGELFF	TRBJ2-2	15	TRBV3-1
CASSTLILGLNTGELFF	TRBJ2-2	17	TRBV6-2/TRBV6-3
CARPELYREVLYEQYF	TRBJ2-7	16	TRBV7-9